Following are 31 T cell receptor beta chains from one sample sequenced in a study of T-cell reconstitution after alpha-beta-depleted transplantation in children. During its preparation, the TCRbeta library received unique molecular identifiers. TCRdb re-derived calls from the PCR reads in MiXCR, one entry per CDR3 protein. The data contain 800,000 to 1,000,000 distinct CDR3 sequences, roughly 29% of them singletons. The specimen was PBMCs, mostly from graft donor cells, collected 360 days after TCRalphabeta/CD19-depleted stem cell transplant. Receptors originate from a boy younger than two who had a stem cell transplant for SCID, so the T cells may come from the graft donor.

The gene calls are TRBV5-3 and TRBJ2-5; D is perhaps TRBD1 (5 bases). TRBV5-3 is reported as an ORF; its role is uncertain. V was pared by 4 bases and J by 13 bases, with 20 bases between. The CDR3 totals 13 residues. This CDR3 is CARSGGHKKAAYF. Written as DNA, the CDR3 is TGTGCCAGAAGCGGTGGACACAAAAAGGCGGCGTACTTC.

This rearrangement joins TRBV11-2 to TRBJ2-1; D might be TRBD1 or TRBD2, each matching 5 bases. With 5 bases removed from V and 0 bases from J, the gap between germline ends came to 20 bases. Germline CDR1 is SGHAT and CDR2 is FQNNGV. The CDR3 spans 18 residues. This CDR3 is CASSIPRYRRSSYNEQFF. CDR3 sequence (DNA): TGTGCCAGCAGCATCCCGCGTTACAGGAGGAGCTCCTACAATGAGCAGTTCTTC. Complete variable domain (other parts from reference TRBV11-2 and TRBJ2-1): EAGVAQSPRYKIIEKRQSVAFWCNPISGHATLYWYQQILGQGPKLLIQFQNNGVVDDSQLPKDRFSAERLKGVDSTLKIQPAKLEDSAVYLCASSIPRYRRSSYNEQFFGPGTRLTVL.

The chain carries TRBV25-1 and TRBJ2-7; D gene uncertain. This CDR3 has 12 amino acids. In germline, CDR1 is MGHDK, CDR2 SYGVNS. V was clipped by 4 bases and J by 3 bases, with 7 bases between them. CDR3 DNA sequence: TGTGCCAGCAGTGGACGGATCTACGAGCAGTACTTC. It is translated as CASSGRIYEQYF.

This clonotype was recorded at least ten times. This chain uses TRBV12-3 or TRBV12-4 with TRBJ2-5, with TRBD2 matching over 9 bases. CDR3 length: 15 residues. J lost 2 bases, V lost 2 bases, and 3 bases had no gene match. This CDR3 is CASSLISGGQETQYF. CDR3 DNA sequence: TGTGCCAGCAGTTTAATTAGCGGGGGACAAGAGACCCAGTACTTC.

This clonotype came up many times. The rearrangement uses TRBV5-6 and TRBJ2-7; TRBD1 matches at 10 bases. The V segment lost 0 bases and the J segment 5 bases; nucleotides outside the gene matches: 11. CDR1 and CDR2 from the germline V gene are SGHDT and YYEEEE. The CDR3 covers 17 residues. CDR3 nucleotide sequence: TGTGCCAGCAGCTTGGATAGGGCCCGGGACAGGGGCCACGAGCAGTACTTC. Amino acid sequence: CASSLDRARDRGHEQYF.

The CDR3 sequence is CASSQDHVGFHNRAGNEQFF. The CDR3 nucleotides read TGCGCCAGCAGCCAAGATCATGTAGGTTTTCATAACCGGGCCGGGAATGAGCAGTTCTTC. V usage is TRBV4-1 and J usage is TRBJ2-1; D unresolved. Germline V gene data show CDR1 as MGHRA and CDR2 as YSYEKL. Trimming stripped 0 bases from V and 7 bases from J, with 28 bases between. The CDR3 runs to 20 residues.

This clonotype was seen more than once but under ten times. V usage is TRBV9 and J usage is TRBJ2-1; 9 nucleotides line up with TRBD1. The CDR3 has 15 residues. J gave up 0 bases and V 3 bases, and 1 base lay outside the gene matches. Germline values: CDR1 SGDLS, CDR2 YYNGEE. The DNA of the CDR3 is TGTGCCAGCAGCGGGGACAGGGCCTCCTACAATGAGCAGTTCTTC. Protein: CASSGDRASYNEQFF. Together with reference TRBV9 and TRBJ2-1, the CDR3 gives the full variable domain: DSGVTQTPKHLITATGQRVTLRCSPRSGDLSVYWYQQSLDQGLQFLIQYYNGEERAKGNILERFSAQQFPDLHSELNLSSLELGDSALYFCASSGDRASYNEQFFGPGTRLTVL.

CDR3 in DNA: TGTGCCAGCAGTGAAGCGGAACTTTCTACCCCCCAGTACTTC. Its translation is CASSEAELSTPQYF. The gene calls are TRBV2 and TRBJ2-5; D is undetermined. The germline V and J ends were trimmed by 0 bases and 9 bases, with 14 bases remaining between them. From germline, CDR1 is SNHLY and CDR2 FYNNEI. This CDR3 region has 14 residues.

The chain recombines TRBV11-2 with TRBJ2-3, with a tentative D call TRBD2 (6 bases). The V end lost 2 bases, the J end lost 2 bases, and 11 bases lay between the germline ends. The germline CDR1 and CDR2 sequences are SGHAT and FQNNGV. This CDR3 spans 15 amino acids. CDR3 nucleotides: TGTGCCAGCAGCTTATTCGGGGGATTCACAGATACGCAGTATTTT. It is translated as CASSLFGGFTDTQYF.

The chain employs TRBV29-1 and TRBJ1-2; D may be TRBD1 (5 bases). Trimming removed 4 bases at V and 4 bases at J, with 13 bases between. Germline-derived CDR1 and CDR2 are SQVTM and ANQGSEA. The CDR3 consists of 13 residues. CDR3 sequence: CSVVTASSYGYTF. CDR3 nucleotide sequence: TGCAGCGTTGTGACAGCAAGCTCCTATGGCTACACCTTC.

This chain uses TRBV20-1 with TRBJ2-1, with 7 nucleotides matching TRBD2. Germline V CDR1 and CDR2: DFQATT, SNEGSKA (reference sequence). With V trimmed by 2 bases and J by 7 bases, 14 bases remained unmatched. The CDR3 spans 16 residues. CDR3 region: CSARKWAGRGSNEQFF. The CDR3 bases are TGCAGTGCTAGAAAGTGGGCGGGGAGGGGCTCGAATGAGCAGTTCTTC.

In its sample, this clonotype was seen many times. J is TRBJ1-2 and V is TRBV5-1; perhaps TRBD1 as D (6 bases). Germline V gene sequence: CDR1 SGHRS, CDR2 YFSETQ. CDR3 size: 13 residues. V lost 0 bases and J 8 bases, leaving 11 bases between the germline ends. This CDR3 is CASSLDREGGYTF. CDR3 DNA: TGCGCCAGCAGCTTGGACAGGGAGGGAGGCTACACCTTC.

The chain uses TRBV2 and TRBJ2-7; 7 positions agree with TRBD1. J was trimmed by 2 bases and V by 7 bases; bases with no gene match: 5. The germline V gene encodes CDR1 SNHLY and CDR2 FYNNEI. There are 13 residues in the CDR3. The CDR3 loop is CASTGTATYEQYF. In nucleotides, the CDR3 is TGTGCCAGCACTGGGACAGCTACCTACGAGCAGTACTTC.

This clonotype has just a few counts. The gene calls are TRBV12-3 or TRBV12-4 and TRBJ2-1; tentatively, D is TRBD1 or TRBD2 (5 bases each). The CDR3 spans 16 residues. V was shortened by 6 bases and J by 0 bases, with 15 bases between the two germline ends. The CDR3 DNA sequence: TGTGCCAGCAGCCGAGCAGGGAGAAGCTCCTACAATGAGCAGTTCTTC. As protein: CASSRAGRSSYNEQFF.

The chain joins TRBV29-1 to TRBJ2-5; D gene uncertain. The length of the CDR3 is 13 residues. Trimming removed 2 bases from V and 5 bases from J, with 12 bases in between. CDR1 is SQVTM and CDR2 is ANQGSEA in the germline V gene. The CDR3 here is CSVETGPRETQYF. In DNA, the CDR3 is TGCAGCGTTGAAACTGGGCCGCGGGAGACCCAGTACTTC.

This clonotype was detected only a few times. The chain recombines TRBV14 with TRBJ1-3, with D perhaps matching TRBD1 (5 bases). Germline assignment: CDR1 SGHDN and CDR2 FVKESK. V lost 2 bases, J lost 7 bases, and 18 bases lay in between. This CDR3 has 16 amino acids. In DNA, the CDR3 is TGTGCCAGCAGCCAACAGCAGGGAGGTAAAAGGAACACCATATATTTT. It encodes CASSQQQGGKRNTIYF.

The chain joins TRBV7-6 to TRBJ2-7, with D maybe TRBD2 (5 bases). Germline assignment: CDR1 SGHVS and CDR2 FNYEAQ. The CDR3 contains 14 residues. V was cut by 5 bases and J by 3 bases, with 14 bases left in between. The chain's CDR3 is CASSPEGRIYEQYF. In nucleotides, the CDR3 is TGTGCCAGCAGCCCAGAGGGCAGGATCTACGAGCAGTACTTC.

This clonotype was recorded a few times. The rearrangement links TRBV3-1 to TRBJ2-3, with 9 nucleotides matching TRBD2. Per the germline V gene, CDR1 is LGHDT and CDR2 is YNNKEL (reference sequence). CDR3 length equals 14 residues. The junction had 3 bases not matched to a gene; V was cut back by 2 bases and J by 6 bases. The CDR3 reads CASSQNLAGDTQYF. For the CDR3, the DNA is TGTGCCAGCAGCCAAAACCTAGCGGGGGATACGCAGTATTTT.

The chain links TRBV7-9 to TRBJ2-5; 7 nucleotides match TRBD1. Germline lookup yields CDR1 SEHNR and CDR2 FQNEAQ (reference sequence). There are 15 residues in the CDR3. Losses at the gene ends were 5 bases for V and 4 bases for J; bases not matched to a gene: 10. The CDR3 region has the DNA TGTGCCAGCAGCGCCAACAGGGGAGAGGGAGAGACCCAGTACTTC. Amino acids: CASSANRGEGETQYF.

The gene calls are TRBV15 and TRBJ2-5; no firm D call. The V gene's germline CDR1 is LNHNV and CDR2 YYDKDF (reference sequence). The length of the CDR3 is 12 residues. The V gene lost 4 bases and the J gene lost 5 bases, with 8 bases spanning the gap. This CDR3 reads CATSNYFETQYF. The CDR3 DNA is TGTGCCACCAGCAATTACTTTGAGACCCAGTACTTC.

The chain recombines TRBV7-8 with TRBJ2-1; D gene unclear. Germline V gene sequence: CDR1 SGHVS, CDR2 FQNEAQ. There are 15 residues in the CDR3. V gave up 5 bases and J gave up 4 bases, with 15 bases separating them. The CDR3 DNA sequence: TGTGCCAGCAGCCGGGCCCGCACTATATACAATGAGCAGTTCTTC. The encoded protein is CASSRARTIYNEQFF. The entire variable domain, with the rest obtained from reference TRBV7-8 and TRBJ2-1, is as follows: GAGVSQSPRYKVAKRGQDVALRCDPISGHVSLFWYQQALGQGPEFLTYFQNEAQLDKSGLPSDRFFAERPEGSVSTLKIQRTQQEDSAVYLCASSRARTIYNEQFFGPGTRLTVL.

This clonotype occurred a few times. The CDR3: CASSEALQNEQFF. The CDR3 bases are TGTGCCAGCAGTGAAGCGCTTCAAAATGAGCAGTTCTTC. The chain is built from TRBV2 and TRBJ2-1, with D hard to call. Per the germline V gene, CDR1 is SNHLY and CDR2 is FYNNEI. V shed 0 bases and J shed 7 bases, with 7 bases lying between them. The CDR3 loop spans 13 amino acids.

This chain connects TRBV4-1 to TRBJ2-1; no firm D call. V dropped 5 bases and J dropped 4 bases, with 15 bases sitting between them. This CDR3 has 15 amino acids. CDR1 is MGHRA and CDR2 is YSYEKL in the germline V gene. CDR3 bases: TGCGCCAGCAGCACCCGCCTAGAGGTTTACAATGAGCAGTTCTTC. It specifies CASSTRLEVYNEQFF.

The V gene is TRBV12-3 or TRBV12-4, the J gene TRBJ2-3; D is undetermined. The length of the CDR3 is 15 residues. The V end was cut by 3 bases, the J end by 0 bases, with 10 bases between. CDR3: CASSLSAVSTDTQYF. CDR3 sequence (DNA): TGTGCCAGCAGTTTGTCGGCAGTGAGCACAGATACGCAGTATTTT.

This clonotype was detected many times. The V and J genes are TRBV5-1 and TRBJ2-1; D gene uncertain. Germline lookup yields CDR1 SGHRS and CDR2 YFSETQ. This CDR3 has 14 amino acids. The germline V and J ends were trimmed by 3 bases and 5 bases, with 12 bases remaining between them. CDR3 nucleotides: TGCGCCAGCAGCTCGGACCACCCGGACAATGAGCAGTTCTTC. The encoded protein is CASSSDHPDNEQFF. Full variable domain (missing parts from reference TRBV5-1 and TRBJ2-1): KAGVTQTPRYLIKTRGQQVTLSCSPISGHRSVSWYQQTPGQGLQFLFEYFSETQRNKGNFPGRFSGRQFSNSRSEMNVSTLELGDSALYLCASSSDHPDNEQFFGPGTRLTVL.

The chain has TRBV7-6 and TRBJ2-1, with 9 nucleotides matching TRBD1. Germline V CDR1 and CDR2: SGHVS, FNYEAQ. The CDR3 contains 15 residues. J lost 8 bases, V lost 1 base, and 6 bases had no gene match. The CDR3, as DNA: TGTGCCAGCAGCTTAGGGGACAGGGTTTTGGATGAGCAGTTCTTC. This translates into CASSLGDRVLDEQFF.

This chain joins TRBV7-2 and TRBJ2-3; the D is unclear. Germline V gene lookup returns CDR1 SGHTA and CDR2 FQGNSA. This CDR3 spans 16 amino acids. V dropped 5 bases and J dropped 2 bases, with 17 bases sitting between them. CDR3 amino acids: CASSPRRAATTDTQYF. The CDR3 DNA sequence: TGTGCCAGCAGCCCCCGTCGTGCAGCAACCACAGATACGCAGTATTTT.

This chain connects TRBV12-3 or TRBV12-4 to TRBJ2-1; D not certain. This CDR3 comprises 14 residues. Deletions cut 7 bases from V and 3 bases from J, with 13 bases between. The CDR3 sequence is CASNYGPRYNEQFF. The CDR3 DNA sequence: TGTGCCAGCAACTACGGACCGCGCTACAATGAGCAGTTCTTC.

The J gene is TRBJ1-1, the V gene TRBV5-6; 7 bases are shared with TRBD1. Germline CDR1 reads SGHDT; CDR2 reads YYEEEE. The V and J ends lost 0 bases and 5 bases, in that order; junction bases with no gene match: 7. The CDR3 extends over 15 amino acids. CDR3 DNA: TGTGCCAGCAGCTTGGGGGTACAGGGGCGGACTGAAGCTTTCTTT. Its translation: CASSLGVQGRTEAFF.

This clonotype was recorded a few times. Here the CDR3 DNA reads TGTGCCAGCAGTGAAACGGTAAACGAGCAGTACTTC. Its translation: CASSETVNEQYF. The V gene is TRBV27, the J gene TRBJ2-7; unclear D gene. CDR3 length: 12 residues. Trimming left V 5 bases short and J 5 bases short, with 10 bases between. Germline V lookup: CDR1 MNHEY, CDR2 SMNVEV (reference sequence).

There are a few counts of this clonotype. V gene TRBV7-8 combines with J gene TRBJ2-3; 8 positions agree with TRBD2. Germline V gene sequence: CDR1 SGHVS, CDR2 FQNEAQ. This CDR3 region has 17 residues. The J segment lost 2 bases and the V segment lost 5 bases, leaving 12 bases of the junction unmatched. The CDR3 nucleotides are TGTGCCAGCAGCCGAACAGAAGCGGGGGCTAACACAGATACGCAGTATTTT. Encoded protein: CASSRTEAGANTDTQYF.